This T cell receptor (beta chain) was observed in a study of blood T cells in healthy people across ages. Study-wide results and caveats: Per-million-T-cell TCR beta diversity fell roughly linearly with age.

It was with a sample-barcoded 5' primer and a J-beta primer mix that a second PCR of about 7 to 12 cycles was run. Via MiXCR, TCRdb re-called the 5' RACE reads, giving one row per CDR3 protein. This table holds more than 1.4 million distinct CDR3 sequences, approximately 38% found once. As for this clonotype: What it binds is unknown.

Germline trimming cut 4 bases from V and 5 bases from J; bases unmatched to any gene: 6. In germline, CDR1 is MNHNY, CDR2 SVGAGI (reference sequence). CDR3 length: 15 residues. This rearrangement joins TRBV6-6 to TRBJ2-2; 8 bases fit TRBD1. The source is a woman aged 18-29 years in good health. The sample comprised blood. The chain's CDR3 is CASSFGQGKTGELFF. The CDR3 DNA reads as TGTGCCAGCAGTTTTGGACAGGGAAAAACCGGGGAGCTGTTTTTT.